One sample yielded the 27 T cell receptor beta chains listed below, sequenced in a study of tumor-infiltrating lymphocytes in primary liver carcinoma. Co-extracting RNA and DNA was done with about 18-33 mg of unsorted bulk tissue as input. With a constant-region primer, TCR beta cDNA was made from 450 to 550 ng of total RNA. Three nested multiplex PCR rounds, a slightly modified ARM-PCR, produced the libraries for TCR beta. In the first two PCR rounds, TRBV1-TRBV30 forward primers were paired with a C-beta reverse primer, and each round lasted about 10 cycles. TCRdb used MiXCR to reprocess the multiplex PCR reads, holding one entry per CDR3 protein. The sample gives more than 100,000 distinct CDR3 sequences, approximately 70% of which show up once; around 9.3% is in the top ten. Sequenced material: liver tumor tissue from sampling region 1. The sample's subset: tumor region T1, superior pole. The receptors shown here come from a woman aged 60-75 years with primary liver carcinoma and hepatitis B virus infection.

This chain connects TRBV11-2 to TRBJ1-3; D remains ambiguous. With 6 bases removed from V and 9 bases from J, the gap between germline ends came to 15 bases. This CDR3 comprises 13 residues. CDR1 is SGHAT, CDR2 FQNNGV, per germline. The CDR3 sequence: CASRRIGLSTIYF. The DNA for the CDR3 is TGTGCCAGCAGGAGGATAGGGTTGAGCACCATATATTTT.

The chain has TRBV14 and TRBJ2-3; D is undetermined. V was shortened by 0 bases and J by 10 bases, with 14 bases between the two germline ends. CDR1 is SGHDN, CDR2 FVKESK, per germline. There are 14 residues in the CDR3. CDR3 sequence reads: CASSQDVSTDAQYF. CDR3 DNA: TGTGCCAGCAGCCAAGATGTCAGCACTGATGCGCAGTATTTT.

A note on this clonotype: Since a much larger clone is just one base distant, this may be a read error. V is TRBV10-3 and J is TRBJ2-4; maybe TRBD1 (6 bases). The CDR3 consists of 15 residues. Germline CDR1 ENHRY, CDR2 SYGVKD. The CDR3 here is CTISEAQGQRDIQYF. Written as DNA, the CDR3 is TGTACCATCAGTGAGGCTCAGGGGCAGAGGGACATTCAGTACTTC.

At least ten counts were recorded for this clonotype. The rearrangement uses TRBV28 and TRBJ2-7, with 7 bases identical to TRBD2. From germline, CDR1 is MDHEN and CDR2 SYDVKM. Trimming took 5 bases from V and 3 from J; bases not matched to a gene: 10. This CDR3 comprises 15 residues. The CDR3 DNA follows: TGTGCCAGCAGTCCTAGTGGTGGCGGGGGCTACGAGCAGTACTTC. It yields the protein CASSPSGGGGYEQYF.

About this clonotype itself: This clone may be a read error of a much larger clone one base away. The V gene is TRBV5-6, the J gene TRBJ1-2; D gene ambiguous. Germline lookup yields CDR1 SGHDT and CDR2 YYEEEE. The CDR3 has 13 amino acids. CDR3 DNA sequence: TGTGCCAGCAGCTTAAGGCAGAACTATGTCTACACCTTC. It encodes CASSLRQNYVYTF.

Concerning this clonotype itself: Lacking the conserved final phenylalanine or tryptophan, this CDR3 likely reflects a read error. The gene calls are TRBV11-3 and TRBJ2-7, with TRBD2 matching 7 bases. CDR3 length equals 14 residues. Germline values: CDR1 SGHNT, CDR2 YENEEA. The CDR3 nucleotides are TGCGCCAGCAGCTTGAGCGGGCGGGAGCACGAGCAGTACATC. Protein sequence: CASSLSGREHEQYI.

This clonotype was found many times. The rearrangement links TRBV29-1 to TRBJ2-2; 9 bases fit TRBD2. The CDR3 totals 15 residues. The J segment lost 1 base and the V segment lost 7 bases, leaving 7 bases of the junction unmatched. Germline V lookup: CDR1 SQVTM, CDR2 ANQGSEA. The DNA for the CDR3 is TGCAGCGGCCGAGCGGGAGGTCAGAACACCGGGGAGCTGTTTTTT. This encodes CSGRAGGQNTGELFF.

In the case of this clonotype: The CDR3 ends on some other residue instead of the conserved phenylalanine or tryptophan, so this is likely a read error. The rearrangement joins TRBV12-3 or TRBV12-4 to TRBJ2-7; TRBD2 might be the D (5 bases). This CDR3 comprises 13 residues. The CDR3 DNA sequence: TGTGCCAGTAGTTTAGGAGGCTCCTACGAGCAGTACCTC. Residues: CASSLGGSYEQYL.

The chain recombines TRBV7-9 with TRBJ1-5; no firm D call. Germline V gene lookup returns CDR1 SEHNR and CDR2 FQNEAQ (reference sequence). The CDR3 runs 13 residues. Trimming left V 0 bases short and J 9 bases short, with 9 bases between. Written as DNA, the CDR3 is TGTGCCAGCAGCTTAGCGGTCTCCGGGCCCCAGCATTTT. This codes for CASSLAVSGPQHF.

There are many counts of this clonotype. The chain uses TRBV6-2 or TRBV6-3 and TRBJ2-1; TRBD2 matches at 14 bases. Per the germline V gene, CDR1 is MNHEY and CDR2 is SVGEGT. V lost 6 bases and J lost 2; bases outside the gene matches: 6. The CDR3 spans 17 residues. The CDR3 DNA sequence: TGTGCCAGCAGGTCGGGACTAGCGGGAGTCACCTACAATGAGCAGTTCTTC. Its protein is CASRSGLAGVTYNEQFF.

In the case of this clonotype: An end of the junction does not agree with germline; a read error may underlie this. The chain uses TRBV11-2 and TRBJ2-4, with D possibly TRBD1 on 5 matching bases. Per germline, CDR1 SGHAT and CDR2 FQNNGV. The CDR3 extends over 13 amino acids. The CDR3 protein is CVSSLGGAAIQYF. DNA of the CDR3: TGTGTCAGCAGCTTAGGTGGGGCGGCCATTCAGTACTTC.

In regard to this clonotype: This may arise from a read error, as a much more abundant clone is one base away. This chain connects TRBV6-1 to TRBJ2-1, with a tentative D call TRBD2 (6 bases). The CDR3 runs to 16 residues. Trimming pared 4 bases from V and 3 bases from J, leaving 16 bases between. CDR1 and CDR2 from the germline V gene are MNHNS and SASEGT. CDR3 residues: CASSGAEGGDYNEQFF. The CDR3 DNA follows: TGTGCCAGCAGTGGGGCCGAGGGAGGAGACTACAATGAGCAGTTCTTC.

The rearrangement links TRBV4-1 to TRBJ2-3; D is tentatively TRBD1 or TRBD2 (5 bases each). The CDR3 consists of 15 residues. The V gene lost 3 bases and the J gene lost 0 bases, with 10 bases spanning the gap. Germline CDR1 MGHRA, CDR2 YSYEKL. The CDR3 DNA reads TGCGCCAGCAGCCAGGGACGACAAAGCACAGATACGCAGTATTTT. Residues: CASSQGRQSTDTQYF.

Of note for this clonotype: Possible read error: a much larger clone is one base away. The CDR3 is CASSLSLVGAYNEQFF. CDR3 DNA sequence: TGTGCCAGCAGCTTGAGTCTAGTGGGAGCCTACAATGAGCAGTTCTTC. The V and J genes are TRBV5-5 and TRBJ2-1; possibly TRBD2 for D (5 bases). The CDR3 is made up of 16 amino acids. Trimming left V 1 base short and J 2 bases short, with 13 bases between. CDR1 is SGHKS, CDR2 YYEKEE, per germline (reference sequence).

A note on this clonotype: A much larger clone sits a single nucleotide away, making a read error possible. The V gene is TRBV6-1, the J gene TRBJ2-7, with TRBD2 matching over 7 bases. V dropped 10 bases and J dropped 1; count of bases not matched to a gene: 10. CDR1 MNHNS and CDR2 SASEGT come from the germline V gene. The CDR3 sequence is 14 residues long. CDR3 coding DNA: TGTGCCACCGGCCAAGCGGGACGGTCCTACGAGCAGTACTTC. Residues: CATGQAGRSYEQYF.

The V and J genes are TRBV24-1 and TRBJ2-1; unclear D gene. The CDR3 has 13 residues. Between the trimmed V and J ends, which lost 3 bases and 8 bases, there was a span of 10 bases. Germline lookup yields CDR1 KGHDR and CDR2 SFDVKD. The DNA of the CDR3 is TGTGCCACCAGTGATGTTAGCCGCGATGAGCAGTTCTTC. It yields the protein CATSDVSRDEQFF.

Sample share makes this clonotype medium-sized. V is TRBV6-5 and J is TRBJ2-1; TRBD1 might be the D (6 bases). The CDR3 contains 13 residues. The germline V and J ends were trimmed by 6 bases and 7 bases, with 13 bases remaining between them. Germline CDR1 MNHEY, CDR2 SVGAGI. Written as DNA, the CDR3 is TGTGCCAGCAGCTCCCTTAGGGGGAATGAGCAGTTCTTC. Residues: CASSSLRGNEQFF.

The sample holds many counts of this clonotype. The genes are TRBV6-1 and TRBJ2-5, with 9 bases aligning to TRBD1. The trim removed 4 bases at V and 5 bases at J, leaving 5 bases unmatched. The CDR3 sequence is 14 residues long. Germline-derived CDR1 and CDR2 are MNHNS and SASEGT. The CDR3 loop is CASSGYRGRETQYF. CDR3 DNA: TGTGCCAGCAGTGGATACAGGGGGCGGGAGACCCAGTACTTC.

Remarks on this clonotype: This sequence may be a read error, since a much larger clone differs from it by one base. The chain uses TRBV6-1 and TRBJ2-7; 13 bases match TRBD2. CDR3 length equals 15 residues. The germline V gene has CDR1 MNHNS and CDR2 SASEGT. The CDR3 protein is CASSPVTSGRHEQCF. CDR3 sequence (DNA): TGTGCCAGCAGCCCTGTGACTAGCGGGAGGCACGAGCAGTGCTTC.

There are a few counts of this clonotype. One end of the junction fails to match germline, which may point to a read error. This chain links TRBV7-8 with TRBJ2-1, with 10 bases lining up with TRBD2. From germline, CDR1 is SGHVS and CDR2 FQNEAQ. This CDR3 is built from 17 residues. In DNA, the CDR3 is TGTGCCAGCGGCTTAGTGGCTAGCGGGAGTTTATGGAATGAGCAGTTCTTC. Translated: CASGLVASGSLWNEQFF. The full variable domain, rest sourced from reference TRBV7-8 and TRBJ2-1, is GAGVSQSPRYKVAKRGQDVALRCDPISGHVSLFWYQQALGQGPEFLTYFQNEAQLDKSGLPSDRFFAERPEGSVSTLKIQRTQQEDSAVYLCASGLVASGSLWNEQFFGPGTRLTVL.

This chain joins TRBV2 and TRBJ2-5, with TRBD1 identical over 8 bases. The trim removed 2 bases at V and 2 bases at J, leaving 1 base unmatched. CDR1 and CDR2 (germline): SNHLY, FYNNEI. The CDR3 length is 14 residues. The DNA of the CDR3 is TGTGCCAGCAGTGAAAACAGGGGGCAAGAGACCCAGTACTTC. Translated: CASSENRGQETQYF.

In this sample, this clonotype turned up once. This chain connects TRBV11-2 to TRBJ1-2, with a tentative D call TRBD1 (6 bases). This CDR3 has 16 residues. V was clipped by 10 bases and J by 6 bases, with 27 bases between them. Germline assignment: CDR1 SGHAT and CDR2 FQNNGV. The CDR3 region has the DNA TGTGCCACCAGACCGAAGACAGGATCGTCGGACCATGGCTACACCTTC. Translation gives CATRPKTGSSDHGYTF.

A remark on this clonotype: The junction does not match germline at one end; this may be a read error. The chain combines TRBV29-1 with TRBJ1-5; 9 bases are shared with TRBD1. Germline lookup yields CDR1 SQVTM and CDR2 ANQGSEA. This CDR3 has 13 amino acids. The CDR3 nucleotides read TGCAGCATTGGGACAGGGTACAATCAGTCCCAGCATTTT. This gives the protein CSIGTGYNQSQHF. The variable domain in full, completed from reference TRBV29-1 and TRBJ1-5, reads SAVISQKPSRDICQRGTSLTIQCQVDSQVTMMFWYRQQPGQSLTLIATANQGSEATYESGFVIDKFPISRPNLTFSTLTVSNMSPEDSSIYLCSIGTGYNQSQHFGDGTRLSIL.

This clonotype was observed a few times. The chain has TRBV10-2 and TRBJ2-1, with 9 positions matching TRBD2. Looked up from germline, CDR1 is WSHSY and CDR2 is SAAADI. V shed 7 bases and J 3 bases; nucleotides not matched to a gene: 7. This CDR3 has 15 residues. The CDR3, as DNA: TGCGCCAGCAAACGACTAGCGGACCACTACAATGAGCAGTTCTTC. Its translation is CASKRLADHYNEQFF.

As regards this clonotype: A much larger clone differs from this one at a single base, so this may be a read error. The chain uses TRBV6-5 and TRBJ2-3; 8 bases match TRBD2. The germline V gene encodes CDR1 MNHEY and CDR2 SVGAGI. CDR3 length: 16 residues. V was clipped by 9 bases and J by 1 base; unmatched bases: 12. CDR3 in DNA: TGTGCCAGGAGCCTATACCCGACTAGCGGCACAGATACGCAGTATTTT. Translating it yields CARSLYPTSGTDTQYF.

Concerning this clonotype: Relative to the germline gene, one junction end is altered; a read error may explain this. The rearrangement uses TRBV11-2 and TRBJ2-1, with TRBD2 matching over 11 bases. Germline V lookup: CDR1 SGHAT, CDR2 FQNNGV. CDR3 length: 16 residues. As DNA, the CDR3 is TGTACCAGCAGCATTAGCGGGAGGGCCTGGTACAATGAGCAGCTCTTC. As protein: CTSSISGRAWYNEQLF.

Concerning this clonotype itself: Possible read error: a much larger clone is one base away. V gene TRBV7-8 combines with J gene TRBJ2-3; unclear D gene. The V gene's germline CDR1 is SGHVS and CDR2 FQNEAQ. The CDR3 extends over 16 amino acids. Trimming took off 2 bases at V and 11 bases at J, with 23 bases between the two ends. Written as DNA, the CDR3 is TGTGCCAGCAGCTTAAAGTGGATCTGGCAGGAGAGTATGCAGTATTTT. Translated, it gives CASSLKWIWQESMQYF. The full variable domain, completed using reference TRBV7-8 and TRBJ2-3, is GAGVSQSPRYKVAKRGQDVALRCDPISGHVSLFWYQQALGQGPEFLTYFQNEAQLDKSGLPSDRFFAERPEGSVSTLKIQRTQQEDSAVYLCASSLKWIWQESMQYFGPGTRLTVL.